Listed below are T cell receptor beta chains from one sample, sequenced in a study of vaccination and CD4 T cells after COVID-19. TCRdb re-called the PCR reads through MiXCR, storing one row per CDR3 protein. The sample lists 8,000 or so distinct CDR3 sequences, under 45% seen once, with 15% to 20% in the top ten. Which antigens these TCRs recognize remains unknown. The material sequenced was CD4+ T cells from blood, cultured in vitro. The receptors were gathered from a human donor in good health. CDR3s include the opening cysteine and the closing phenylalanine or tryptophan. D genes are given only for firm matches. Where a row states a size, it is once, few, many or the class of an expanded clone; other rows omit it.

D,V,J,size,DNA,CDR3
.,TRBV2,TRBJ2-2,.,TGTGCCAGCACATGGACCGGGGAGCTGTTTTTT,CASTWTGELFF
.,TRBV19,TRBJ1-2,few,TGTGCCAGTAGCTTAACAGGGCCAGGCGGCTACACCTTC,CASSLTGPGGYTF
TRBD1,TRBV7-2,TRBJ1-2,.,TGTGCCAGCAGCTTAACAGGGGCGCTTGGCTACACCTTC,CASSLTGALGYTF
TRBD1,TRBV10-1,TRBJ2-2,few,TGCGCCAGCAGTGCCGGGACAGGGGGCCGGAACACCGGGGAGCTGTTTTTT,CASSAGTGGRNTGELFF
.,TRBV6-1,TRBJ1-3,few,TGTGCCAGCAGAGAAGGGGGCTCTGGAAACACCATATATTTT,CASREGGSGNTIYF
TRBD1,TRBV6-1,TRBJ1-6,.,TGTGCCAGCCGGGACAGGGCGTCCTATAATTCACCCCTCCACTTT,CASRDRASYNSPLHF
.,TRBV10-3,TRBJ2-7,.,TGTGCCATCAGTGAGTCGCCAGGTGGGGCCTACGAGCAGTACTTC,CAISESPGGAYEQYF
TRBD2,TRBV27,TRBJ2-5,.,TGTGCCAGTGGAGACGGACTAGCGGGAGGACGTCAAGAGACCCAGTACTTC,CASGDGLAGGRQETQYF
.,TRBV7-9,TRBJ2-3,.,TGTGCCAGCAGCCCCCGGGCCATCACAGATACGCAGTATTTT,CASSPRAITDTQYF
.,TRBV2,TRBJ2-6,.,TGTGCCAGCAGTGATCAATCCGCTGGGGCCAACGTCCTGACTTTC,CASSDQSAGANVLTF
.,TRBV7-8,TRBJ1-5,.,TGTGCCAGCAGCTTAGGCAGCTATAGCAATCAGCCCCAGCATTTT,CASSLGSYSNQPQHF
.,TRBV15,TRBJ1-4,.,TGTGCCACCAGCAGATCAAGCGATCATGAAAAACTGTTTTTT,CATSRSSDHEKLFF
TRBD1,TRBV6-2/TRBV6-3,TRBJ1-2,few,TGTGCCAGCAGTCAGACCGGGACAGGGTATGACTACACCTTC,CASSQTGTGYDYTF
.,TRBV24-1,TRBJ1-1,few,TGTGCCACCAGTGATGGGGCCGGCAGGGGACACACTGAAGCTTTCTTT,CATSDGAGRGHTEAFF
TRBD2,TRBV20-1,TRBJ2-7,few,TGCAGTGCTAGAGAAAACCGACTAGCGGGAGTAGCGTCCTACGAGCAGTACTTC,CSARENRLAGVASYEQYF
TRBD2,TRBV7-8,TRBJ2-7,few,TGTGCCAGCAGCTTAGCGGTCGCGGTAGCGGGGGCCCTTAGCTCCTACGAGCAGTACTTC,CASSLAVAVAGALSSYEQYF
.,TRBV2,TRBJ1-1,large,TGTGCCAGCAGCATCAGGGCCGTGGGCACTGAAGCTTTCTTT,CASSIRAVGTEAFF
TRBD1,TRBV20-1,TRBJ1-2,.,TGCAGTGCTTCCCCGCAGGGGGGGACGGCCTATGGCTACACCTTC,CSASPQGGTAYGYTF